This T cell receptor (beta chain) is from a study of shared clonotypes between healthy human individuals. On the study more broadly: The cohort comprised a couple of women and a few men. Their ages spanned 18 to 49 years.

CDR1 is KGHSH, CDR2 LQKENI, per germline. With V trimmed by 4 bases and J by 1 base, 0 bases remained unmatched. This CDR3 contains 13 residues. Notes on the study in general: Owing to a small donor count, the genetic and exposure-history diversity represented was limited. Memory subsets generally showed smaller estimated richness than naive subsets did.

CD4+ cells were split into CD45RA+ naive and CD45RA-negative memory subsets. Comment on this clone: The antigen is undetermined. Other DNA sequences in this specimen translate into the identical CDR3.

Libraries were prepared by immunoSEQ multiplex PCR; TCRdb keeps only in-frame clonotypes and omits some of them. The repertoire has over 2 million clones, over 85% of them found once; the top ten carry more than 0.1%. The sequenced sample consisted of naive CD4+ T cells sorted from blood. Subset in this sample: CD45RA+ positively selected. The sequence came from a man aged 18 to 35 in good health. The chain has TRBV18 and TRBJ2-5, with 7 bases identical to TRBD1. This chain's CDR3 is CASSRDSQETQYF. Here the CDR3 DNA reads TGTGCCAGCTCACGGGACAGCCAAGAGACCCAGTACTTC. Variable domain in full (rest from reference TRBV18 and TRBJ2-5): NAGVMQNPRHLVRRRGQEARLRCSPMKGHSHVYWYRQLPEEGLKFMVYLQKENIIDESGMPKERFSAEFPKEGPSILRIQQVVRGDSAAYFCASSRDSQETQYFGPGTRLLVL.